This T cell receptor beta chain was identified during a study of T-cell reconstitution after alpha-beta-depleted transplantation in children. Study-level points and caveats: By one year post-transplant, T-cell counts and diversity largely arose from T cells that were newly produced. Several hundred expanded graft clones reportedly gave rise to the alpha-beta T cells present about two months after transplant. Elevated TCRbeta diversity at day 60 was traced, in some patients, to surviving recipient T cells and thymic progenitors.

Unique molecular identifiers were incorporated when the TCRbeta library was constructed. TCRdb passed the PCR reads through MiXCR, listing each CDR3 protein once. The sample consists of roughly 350,000 distinct CDR3 sequences, 15% to 20% of them appearing once. V was trimmed by 5 bases and J by 5 bases, leaving 17 bases between them. CDR3 length: 14 residues. Germline loops: CDR1 SGHRS, CDR2 YFSETQ. Note on this clonotype: Its specificity is not known.

The chain uses TRBV5-1 and TRBJ2-7, with D perhaps assigned TRBD1 or TRBD2 (5 bases each). This clonotype was sampled from a male patient between 2 and 15 years old who had a stem cell transplant for acute lymphoblastic leukemia, so the T cells may come from the graft donor. This sample comprised PBMCs, mostly from graft donor cells, obtained 360 days after TCRalphabeta/CD19-depleted stem cell transplant. The CDR3 is CASRRGSGDNEQYF. CDR3 nucleotides: TGCGCCAGCAGAAGGGGCTCCGGGGATAACGAGCAGTACTTC.